The clone carrying this TCR beta chain was found a few times. Its specificity is unknown. The data derive from a study of response to subunit inactivated influenza vaccine. General observations from the study: There was a suggestion from the authors that each seasonal influenza vaccination recruits few new T cells.

One entry per CDR3 protein results from TCRdb running MiXCR on the RT-PCR reads. The repertoire holds 650,000 or so distinct CDR3 sequences, with around 15% as singletons. The source of this sequence is a man aged 45 to 65 who received an inactivated influenza vaccine. The source material was PBMCs from blood, sampled 14 to 15 days before vaccination.

The CDR3 region is CASSQGSDGGSYEQYF. For the CDR3, the DNA is TGTGCCAGCAGCCAAGGGTCCGACGGCGGATCCTACGAGCAGTACTTC. The gene calls are TRBV4-2 and TRBJ2-7, with D uncertain. The ends were cut back, 1 base at V and 1 base at J, with 14 bases in the middle. This CDR3 region has 16 residues. CDR1 is LGHNA, CDR2 YNFKEQ, per germline.